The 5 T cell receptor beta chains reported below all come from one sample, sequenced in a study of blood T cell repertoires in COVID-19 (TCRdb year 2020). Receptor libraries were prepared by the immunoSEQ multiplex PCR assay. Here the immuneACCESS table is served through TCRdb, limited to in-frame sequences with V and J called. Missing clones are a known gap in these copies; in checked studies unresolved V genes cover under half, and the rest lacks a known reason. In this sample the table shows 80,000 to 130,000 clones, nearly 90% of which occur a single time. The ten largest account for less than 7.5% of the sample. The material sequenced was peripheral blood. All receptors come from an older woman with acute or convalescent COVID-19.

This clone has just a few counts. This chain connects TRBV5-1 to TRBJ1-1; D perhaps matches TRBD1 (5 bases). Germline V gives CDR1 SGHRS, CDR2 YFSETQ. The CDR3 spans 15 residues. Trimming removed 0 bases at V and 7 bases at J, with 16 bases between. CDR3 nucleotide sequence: TGCGCCAGCAGCTTGGATGGGGCTATCCTAAATGAAGCTTTCTTT. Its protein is CASSLDGAILNEAFF. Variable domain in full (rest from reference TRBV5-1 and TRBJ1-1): KAGVTQTPRYLIKTRGQQVTLSCSPISGHRSVSWYQQTPGQGLQFLFEYFSETQRNKGNFPGRFSGRQFSNSRSEMNVSTLELGDSALYLCASSLDGAILNEAFFGQGTRLTVV.

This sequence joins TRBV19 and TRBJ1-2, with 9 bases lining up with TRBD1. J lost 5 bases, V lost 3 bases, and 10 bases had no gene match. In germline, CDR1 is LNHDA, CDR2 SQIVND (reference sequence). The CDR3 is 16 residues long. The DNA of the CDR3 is TGTGCCAGTAGTATTTCCGCGGGACAGGGCGTTTATGGCTACACCTTC. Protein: CASSISAGQGVYGYTF.

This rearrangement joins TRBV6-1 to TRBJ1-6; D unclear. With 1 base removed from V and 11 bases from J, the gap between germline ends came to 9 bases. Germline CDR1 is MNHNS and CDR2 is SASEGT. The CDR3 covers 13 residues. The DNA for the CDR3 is TGTGCCAGCAGTGAAGGGGCGAAGCCACCCCTCCACTTT. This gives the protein CASSEGAKPPLHF.

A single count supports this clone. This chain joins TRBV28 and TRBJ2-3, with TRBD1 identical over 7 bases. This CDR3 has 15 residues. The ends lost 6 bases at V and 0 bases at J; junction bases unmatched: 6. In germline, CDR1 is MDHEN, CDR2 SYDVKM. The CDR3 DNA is TGTGCCAGCAGAGAGACAGGGTTTAGCACAGATACGCAGTATTTT. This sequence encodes CASRETGFSTDTQYF.

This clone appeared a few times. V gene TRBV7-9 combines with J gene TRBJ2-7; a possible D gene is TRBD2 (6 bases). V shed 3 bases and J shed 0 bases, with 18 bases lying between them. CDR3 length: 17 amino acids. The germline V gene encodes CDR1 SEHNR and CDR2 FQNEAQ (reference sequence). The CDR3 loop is CASSFTERWGGSYEQYF. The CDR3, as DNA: TGTGCCAGCAGCTTTACGGAGAGGTGGGGAGGCTCCTACGAGCAGTACTTC.